Listed below are T cell receptor beta chains from one sample, sequenced in a study of identical twins. MiXCR, run by TCRdb on the 5' RACE reads, gives a single entry per CDR3 protein. This sample has approximately 500,000 distinct CDR3 sequences, with about 24% found just once. These data were also filed under a second study, of T cells expressing NK-cell markers.

Sequencing input: CD4+ T cells sorted from blood. The receptors were sampled from a young woman in good health. Each CDR3 is given with its conserved first and last residue. D genes are given only for firm matches. For some rows the clone size is stated as once, few or many, or as a class when expanded; others skip it.

j_call	clone_size	d_call	v_call	cdr3_nt	cdr3_aa
TRBJ1-2	NA	NA	TRBV10-2	TGCGCCAGCAGTGAGGGCAGCGGTCTAATCTATGGCTACACCTTC	CASSEGSGLIYGYTF
TRBJ1-3	many	NA	TRBV7-9	TGTGCCAGCAGCTTAGCGCATGGAAACACCATATATTTT	CASSLAHGNTIYF
TRBJ1-2	NA	TRBD1	TRBV20-1	TGCAGTGCTAGTCCGACAGGGGAAAATGGCTACACCTTC	CSASPTGENGYTF
TRBJ2-7	NA	NA	TRBV9	TGTGCCAGCAGCCGCGGGACAACTGTTACCTACGAGCAGTACTTC	CASSRGTTVTYEQYF
TRBJ2-4	few	TRBD2	TRBV3-1	TGTGCCAGCAGCCAAGAATGGTGGGAGGGGAACATTCAGTACTTC	CASSQEWWEGNIQYF
TRBJ1-2	NA	NA	TRBV7-9	TGTGCCAGCAGCTTAGCGAACAGACCTGGCTACACCTTC	CASSLANRPGYTF
TRBJ2-2	NA	NA	TRBV6-2/TRBV6-3	TGTGCCAGCAACCCCTCACAGGGTTGGAGTCCCCCTCCGGGCACCGGGGAGCTGTTTTTT	CASNPSQGWSPPPGTGELFF
TRBJ2-1	NA	NA	TRBV20-1	TGCAGTGCCGCTCCTTTCGCCTATAGCTCCTACAATGAGCAGTTCTTC	CSAAPFAYSSYNEQFF
TRBJ1-1	NA	NA	TRBV29-1	TGCAGCGTTGTTCCCAGGGGCTCTGAAGCTTTCTTT	CSVVPRGSEAFF
TRBJ2-1	NA	TRBD2	TRBV24-1	TGTGCCACCAGTGATTTTTCCGGGACTAGCAAGTTCTTC	CATSDFSGTSKFF
TRBJ2-5	NA	NA	TRBV20-1	TGCAGTGCTAGCACCGGGCCGACCCAGTACTTC	CSASTGPTQYF
TRBJ1-4	few	TRBD1	TRBV29-1	TGCAGCGTTGATAAGCCGGGACAGGGAAAAAATGAAAAACTGTTTTTT	CSVDKPGQGKNEKLFF
TRBJ2-1	NA	TRBD2	TRBV7-2	TGTGCCAGCAGCTCCGGGACTAGCGGGGGGGCCGGAAATGAGCAGTTCTTC	CASSSGTSGGAGNEQFF
TRBJ2-1	NA	NA	TRBV29-1	TGCAGCGTTGAACGGGGGACTTATGGGAGGGAGCAGTTCTTC	CSVERGTYGREQFF
TRBJ2-2	once	TRBD2	TRBV20-1	TGCAGTGCTCTCAGCGGGAGTGGAAACACCGGGGAGCTGTTTTTT	CSALSGSGNTGELFF
TRBJ1-2	NA	NA	TRBV10-3	TGTGCCATCAGTGAGGGGGGTGAGGGCTACACCTTC	CAISEGGEGYTF
TRBJ2-5	NA	NA	TRBV24-1	TGTGCCACCAGTGATGGACATCGGGAGACCCAGTACTTC	CATSDGHRETQYF
TRBJ1-2	NA	NA	TRBV20-1	TGCAGTGCTAGAGAGACCTTTTATGGCTACACCTTC	CSARETFYGYTF
TRBJ1-4	few	TRBD1	TRBV20-1	TGCAGTTCCTTTGACAGGGGGAGAACTAATGAAAAACTGTTTTTT	CSSFDRGRTNEKLFF
TRBJ1-5	NA	NA	TRBV6-6	TGTGCCAGCGCAGGGAGGAAACAGCCCCAGCATTTT	CASAGRKQPQHF
TRBJ1-5	many	TRBD1	TRBV5-5	TGTGCCAGCAGCCTACGGGACAGGGGAAGCAATCAGCCCCAGCATTTT	CASSLRDRGSNQPQHF
TRBJ1-4	NA	NA	TRBV4-3	TGCGCCAGCAGCCAGCATGGGCTTAATGAAAAACTGTTTTTT	CASSQHGLNEKLFF
TRBJ2-1	many	TRBD2	TRBV10-3	TGTGCCACCGTGACTAGCGAACCCTACAATGAGCAGTTCTTC	CATVTSEPYNEQFF
TRBJ1-2	few	NA	TRBV9	TGTGCCAGCAGCGACGGGAGACTTTATGGCTACACCTTC	CASSDGRLYGYTF
TRBJ2-1	few	NA	TRBV15	TGTGCCACCAGCAAATTAGGTACCTACAATGAGCAGTTCTTC	CATSKLGTYNEQFF
TRBJ2-3	NA	NA	TRBV7-9	TGTGCCAGCCTGCAGGCCAGCACAGATACGCAGTATTTT	CASLQASTDTQYF
TRBJ2-7	few	TRBD1	TRBV6-1	TGTGCCAGCAAAGACCCGGGACAGGGGGATAACGAGCAGTACTTC	CASKDPGQGDNEQYF
TRBJ1-1	few	TRBD1	TRBV29-1	TGCAGCCATCGCATGGGACAGACTGAAGCTTTCTTT	CSHRMGQTEAFF
TRBJ1-2	NA	NA	TRBV5-1	TGCGCCAGCAGCCCCAGAACAGAGACGTATGGCTACACCTTC	CASSPRTETYGYTF
TRBJ2-7	few	NA	TRBV15	TGTGCCACCAGCTACTCGGGTGAGCAGTACTTC	CATSYSGEQYF
TRBJ1-1	few	NA	TRBV20-1	TGCAGTGCTAGAGATTCTTCCAGGTTGAACACTGAAGCTTTCTTT	CSARDSSRLNTEAFF
TRBJ1-2	NA	NA	TRBV2	TGTGCCAGCAGTAAACAGGGCCGCGCCCAACTCTATGGCTACACCTTC	CASSKQGRAQLYGYTF
TRBJ1-5	many	NA	TRBV10-3	TGTGCCATCGGAAGGGCTCGCAATCAGCCCCAGCATTTT	CAIGRARNQPQHF
TRBJ2-5	NA	TRBD2	TRBV6-5	TGTGCCAGCAGTTATCGGGGACTAGCGGGCCTCCAAGAGACCCAGTACTTC	CASSYRGLAGLQETQYF
TRBJ2-1	NA	NA	TRBV20-1	TGCAGTGCCGAAGGACTGGAGGGGTATGAGCAGTTCTTC	CSAEGLEGYEQFF
TRBJ2-1	NA	TRBD2	TRBV20-1	TGCAGTGCTAGAGTTAGCGGGAGTCACCACTACAATGAGCAGTTCTTC	CSARVSGSHHYNEQFF
TRBJ1-2	few	NA	TRBV3-1	TGTGCCAGCAGCCGACGGACCTATGGCTACACCTTC	CASSRRTYGYTF
TRBJ2-1	few	TRBD2	TRBV12-3/TRBV12-4	TGTGCCAGCAGTCCCAGCGCGGGAGGGTTTTACAATGAGCAGTTCTTC	CASSPSAGGFYNEQFF
TRBJ2-7	NA	NA	TRBV6-5	TGTGCCAGCAGTTACTTGTTGGAGGGTGGCTACGAGCAGTACTTC	CASSYLLEGGYEQYF
TRBJ2-3	NA	NA	TRBV12-3/TRBV12-4	TGTGCCAGCACCACCGGGGCAGATACGCAGTATTTT	CASTTGADTQYF
TRBJ2-3	NA	TRBD2	TRBV7-2	TGTGCCAGCAGCTTATCCCTGGCGGGAGAAGGAGATACGCAGTATTTT	CASSLSLAGEGDTQYF
TRBJ1-1	many	NA	TRBV6-5	TGTGCCAGCAGTTGGGCAGGGCCGGGGACTGAAGCTTTCTTT	CASSWAGPGTEAFF
TRBJ2-7	few	TRBD1	TRBV20-1	TGCAGTGTGGACAGGAGCTACGAGCAGTACTTC	CSVDRSYEQYF
TRBJ1-1	few	NA	TRBV18	TGTGCCAGTTCCAGGGCGGCGAACACTGAAGCTTTCTTT	CASSRAANTEAFF
TRBJ1-4	once	NA	TRBV5-5	TGTGCCAGCAGCTACCAGGGTTACGAAAAACTGTTTTTT	CASSYQGYEKLFF
TRBJ2-7	many	NA	TRBV5-1	TGCGCCAGCAGCCGAAACAAAGATTACGAGCAGTACTTC	CASSRNKDYEQYF
TRBJ1-2	NA	TRBD1	TRBV12-3/TRBV12-4	TGTGCCAGCAGTAACGGACAGGGCTTTGTCTATGGCTACACCTTC	CASSNGQGFVYGYTF
TRBJ2-5	NA	NA	TRBV6-2/TRBV6-3	TGTGCCAGCAGTCAAGACAGGTCGCAGTACTTC	CASSQDRSQYF
TRBJ2-1	few	NA	TRBV20-1	TGCAGTGCTAGAGATGGTTTTAGCCCGGGGCGAGACTACAATGAGCAGTTCTTC	CSARDGFSPGRDYNEQFF
TRBJ2-2	few	NA	TRBV12-3/TRBV12-4	TGTGCCAGCAAAATTAGCGAGTCCGGTCCCACCGGGGAGCTGTTTTTT	CASKISESGPTGELFF
TRBJ2-2	few	NA	TRBV7-8	TGTGCCAGCAGCTCCAACGCCGGGGAGCTGTTTTTT	CASSSNAGELFF
TRBJ2-1	NA	TRBD2	TRBV3-1	TGTGCCAGCAGACGCGCTGGGGACTACCATGAGCAGTTCTTC	CASRRAGDYHEQFF
TRBJ2-5	NA	TRBD2	TRBV20-1	TGCAGTGCTAGCCAGCGGGGGGGCCAAGAGACCCAGTACTTC	CSASQRGGQETQYF
TRBJ2-5	NA	NA	TRBV2	TGTGCCAGCAGTTATGCGGTAGGAGAGACCCAGTACTTC	CASSYAVGETQYF
TRBJ2-2	few	NA	TRBV7-2	TGTGCCAGCAGCCTTATCGCGACTTTCACCGGGGAGCTGTTTTTT	CASSLIATFTGELFF